This TCR beta chain was sequenced in a study of CD8 T cells in ankylosing spondylitis. Via MiXCR, TCRdb re-called the 5' RACE reads, giving one row per CDR3 protein. Of about 240,000 distinct CDR3 sequences listed, about 10% are singletons. This clonotype occurred many times. Trimming removed 7 bases at V and 1 base at J, with 10 bases between. The CDR3 totals 12 residues. CDR1 SQVTM and CDR2 ANQGSEA come from the germline V gene. The J gene is TRBJ1-2, the V gene TRBV29-1, with D unresolved. The clonotype comes from a male donor with ankylosing spondylitis or in good health (not recorded which). The sequencing sample was made of blood, either unsorted or a sorted T cell fraction (not recorded which). The CDR3 region is CSAATYNYGYTF. The CDR3 DNA sequence: TGCAGCGCAGCGACATATAACTATGGCTACACCTTC.